This T cell receptor (beta chain) was recovered during a study of cytomegalovirus exposure and HLA in healthy donors. The study, taken as a whole, reports: Later genetic work tied a missense DCLRE1C variant to beta-chain V and J trimming.

The CDR3 is made up of 12 amino acids. Germline loops: CDR1 MRHNA, CDR2 SNTAGT. Trimming removed 5 bases from V and 6 bases from J, with 7 bases in between. The PCR ran on 60 Vbeta and 13 Jbeta primers. TCRdb's copy holds only in-frame clones and misses some; the assay was immunoSEQ multiplex PCR. The sample contains 150,000 to 200,000 clones, 83% of which appear only once. Comment on this clone: The antigen is undetermined.

Source material: PBMCs. The clonotype comes from a man between 35 and 55 years old in good health and CMV-seropositive. This rearrangement joins TRBV6-4 to TRBJ2-2, with a weak D call TRBD1 (5 bases). CDR3 nucleotide sequence: TGTGCCAGCAGTACCAGGGCCGGGGAGCTGTTTTTT. It encodes CASSTRAGELFF.